Presented here are 13 T cell receptor beta chains from one specimen sequenced in a study of cytomegalovirus exposure and HLA in healthy donors. Primers for the PCR totalled 60 Vbeta and 13 Jbeta. Libraries were prepared by immunoSEQ multiplex PCR; TCRdb keeps only in-frame clonotypes and omits some of them. The sample consists of about 130,000 clones, approximately 80% of them appearing once. Sequenced material: PBMCs. These receptors all stem from a man in his fifties or sixties in good health and CMV-seronegative.

This clone appeared once. This sequence joins TRBV7-2 and TRBJ1-5, with 12 bases matching TRBD1. The CDR3 sequence is 15 residues long. Germline V gives CDR1 SGHTA, CDR2 FQGNSA. With 2 bases clipped from V and 7 bases from J, the junction kept 3 bases outside the gene matches. CDR3 protein: CASSLRGQGAQPQHF. Written as DNA, the CDR3 is TGTGCCAGCAGCTTAAGGGGACAGGGGGCCCAGCCCCAGCATTTT.

The V call is TRBV5-1, the J call TRBJ2-3; 9 bases are shared with TRBD2. Germline V lookup: CDR1 SGHRS, CDR2 YFSETQ. There are 15 residues in the CDR3. Trimming cost V 7 bases and J 0 bases; bases outside gene matches: 6. CDR3 sequence: CASFSSGVSTDTQYF. Written as DNA, the CDR3 is TGCGCCAGCTTTTCTAGCGGGGTCAGCACAGATACGCAGTATTTT.

The chain combines TRBV28 with TRBJ1-2, with D possibly being TRBD1 (5 bases). V was shortened by 6 bases and J by 7 bases, with 15 bases between the two germline ends. CDR3 length: 13 residues. Germline lookup yields CDR1 MDHEN and CDR2 SYDVKM. The CDR3 sequence: CASSNDLGGGYTF. The CDR3, as DNA: TGTGCCAGCAGCAACGACCTGGGGGGTGGCTACACCTTC.

The chain recombines TRBV5-1 with TRBJ2-2; no clear D. In germline, CDR1 is SGHRS, CDR2 YFSETQ. The CDR3 contains 15 residues. The V gene lost 2 bases and the J gene lost 7 bases, with 15 bases spanning the gap. The CDR3 DNA follows: TGCGCCAGCAGCTTAACTACCCGACGAAACGGGGAGCTGTTTTTT. Translation gives CASSLTTRRNGELFF.

This chain uses TRBV10-1 with TRBJ2-3; 7 bases agree with TRBD2. From germline, CDR1 is WNHNN and CDR2 SYGVQD (reference sequence). Germline trimming cut 0 bases from V and 8 bases from J; bases unmatched to any gene: 5. The CDR3 contains 14 residues. CDR3 coding DNA: TGCGCCAGCAGTGAGTCTAGTGCGGGAGCTACGCAGTATTTT. It is translated as CASSESSAGATQYF.

The gene calls are TRBV29-1 and TRBJ2-2, with 9 bases that match TRBD1. Unmatched junction bases numbered 6, after V lost 6 bases and J lost 4 bases. This CDR3 is built from 14 residues. Germline values: CDR1 SQVTM, CDR2 ANQGSEA. For the CDR3, the DNA is TGCAGCGTGAGGACAGGGGCGAGCACCGGGGAGCTGTTTTTT. Protein: CSVRTGASTGELFF.

The gene calls are TRBV29-1 and TRBJ2-7; possibly TRBD2 for D (5 bases). Looked up from germline, CDR1 is SQVTM and CDR2 is ANQGSEA. With 1 base removed from V and 6 bases from J, the gap between germline ends came to 13 bases. The CDR3 sequence is 13 residues long. The CDR3 coding sequence is TGCAGCGTTGAAGTTCTAAGAGGGAGCGAGCAGTACTTC. Amino acid sequence: CSVEVLRGSEQYF.

This clone was seen only a few times. The chain links TRBV27 to TRBJ2-7; no definite D call. Germline V gives CDR1 MNHEY, CDR2 SMNVEV (reference sequence). The CDR3 runs 12 residues. V was cut by 4 bases and J by 6 bases, with 10 bases left in between. CDR3 residues: CASSSYVGEQYF. The CDR3 DNA follows: TGTGCCAGCAGTTCCTACGTCGGCGAGCAGTACTTC.

This chain uses TRBV1 with TRBJ2-3; the table's TRBD2 call for D was not verified on the DNA. TRBV1 is a listed pseudogene. There are 16 residues in the CDR3. CDR3 DNA sequence: TGCACCAGCAGCCAAGATTTCCTAGCGGGAGAGGATACGCAGTATTTT. Its protein is CTSSQDFLAGEDTQYF.

The gene calls are TRBV7-2 and TRBJ1-1; D unresolved. In germline, CDR1 is SGHTA, CDR2 FQGNSA. This CDR3 has 14 amino acids. V lost 3 bases and J lost 2, with 10 bases in between. The CDR3 region is CASSFVRENTEAFF. CDR3 sequence (DNA): TGTGCCAGCAGCTTCGTGCGTGAAAACACTGAAGCTTTCTTT.

The gene calls are TRBV15 and TRBJ2-7; a weak D match, TRBD1 (6 bases). CDR3 length equals 14 residues. V gave up 1 base and J gave up 5 bases, with 12 bases separating them. Germline values: CDR1 LNHNV, CDR2 YYDKDF (reference sequence). The CDR3 coding sequence is TGTGCCACCAGCAGAGGTGGACAGTACCACGAGCAGTACTTC. Translating it yields CATSRGGQYHEQYF.

The chain is built from TRBV21-1 and TRBJ1-1; the table's D gene call, TRBD1, was not cross checked with the DNA. TRBV21-1 is classified as a pseudogene. The CDR3 length is 20 residues. This CDR3 is CASSKGRQEAPALSVSEAFF. DNA for the CDR3: TGTGCCAGCAGCAAAGGGAGACAGGAAGCTCCAGCCCTCTCGGTATCTGAAGCTTTCTTT.

The gene calls are TRBV6-5 and TRBJ2-5, with D tentatively TRBD1 (5 bases). V gave up 2 bases and J gave up 0 bases, with 13 bases separating them. Germline lookup yields CDR1 MNHEY and CDR2 SVGAGI. The length of the CDR3 is 16 residues. Written as DNA, the CDR3 is TGTGCCAGCAGTTACCAGGGAAATTCGTACCAAGAGACCCAGTACTTC. Protein: CASSYQGNSYQETQYF.